A single sample is the source of the 28 T cell receptor beta chains below, sequenced in a study of cytomegalovirus exposure and HLA in healthy donors. The PCR ran on 60 Vbeta and 13 Jbeta primers. Some clones are missing from TCRdb's copy, which holds only in-frame ones; the method was immunoSEQ multiplex PCR. The sample includes around 150,000 clones, more than 75% of them seen just once. Sequenced: PBMCs. The source is a woman in her forties in good health and CMV-seronegative.

The J gene is TRBJ1-1, the V gene TRBV7-2; D uncertain. Trimming shortened V by 3 bases and J by 1 base, and 6 bases separated the two germline ends. The V gene's germline CDR1 is SGHTA and CDR2 FQGNSA. The CDR3 is 13 amino acids. For the CDR3, the DNA is TGTGCCAGCAGCTTCAGAAAGAACACTGAAGCTTTCTTT. This encodes CASSFRKNTEAFF. The full variable domain, in which reference TRBV7-2 and TRBJ1-1 provide the parts outside the CDR3, is GAGVSQSPSNKVTEKGKDVELRCDPISGHTALYWYRQSLGQGLEFLIYFQGNSAPDKSGLPSDRFSAERTGGSVSTLTIQRTQQEDSAVYLCASSFRKNTEAFFGQGTRLTVV.

This clone was found once. The rearrangement links TRBV4-1 to TRBJ2-5; 13 bases agree with TRBD2. The CDR3 covers 16 residues. The germline CDR1 and CDR2 sequences are MGHRA and YSYEKL. Unmatched junction bases numbered 3, after V lost 1 base and J lost 4 bases. The CDR3 loop is CASSQVGLAGSETQYF. DNA of the CDR3: TGCGCCAGCAGCCAAGTGGGACTAGCGGGATCAGAGACCCAGTACTTC.

The V gene is TRBV19, the J gene TRBJ1-2, with D unresolved. CDR1 LNHDA and CDR2 SQIVND come from the germline V gene (reference sequence). The CDR3 consists of 13 residues. V was trimmed by 3 bases and J by 1 base, leaving 6 bases between them. The CDR3 is CASSIGVNYGYTF. The DNA of the CDR3 is TGTGCCAGTAGTATCGGAGTTAACTATGGCTACACCTTC.

The CDR3, as DNA: TGTGCCTCTCGTAGGGGGGGCAACACCGGGGAGCTGTTTTTT. As protein: CASRRGGNTGELFF. The V and J genes are TRBV30 and TRBJ2-2; a possible D gene is TRBD2 (7 bases). Germline V gives CDR1 GTSNPN, CDR2 SVGIG (reference sequence). The CDR3 runs 14 residues. V was clipped by 7 bases and J by 2 bases, with 14 bases between them.

The V call is TRBV5-1, the J call TRBJ1-1, with 7 bases fitting TRBD1. This CDR3 contains 15 residues. V was pared by 0 bases and J by 2 bases, with 4 bases of the junction left unmatched. Germline V lookup: CDR1 SGHRS, CDR2 YFSETQ. The CDR3 reads CASSLVPGGNTEAFF. The DNA for the CDR3 is TGCGCCAGCAGCTTGGTCCCAGGGGGAAACACTGAAGCTTTCTTT.

The genes are TRBV9 and TRBJ1-3; the D is unclear. The CDR3 is 13 amino acids. Germline CDR1 and CDR2: SGDLS and YYNGEE. The V and J ends lost 4 bases and 4 bases respectively, with 9 bases between them. The CDR3 is CASSSGGGNTIYF. The CDR3 coding sequence is TGTGCCAGCAGCTCCGGCGGGGGAAACACCATATATTTT.

This clone was counted once. The chain joins TRBV2 to TRBJ1-2, with 11 bases matching TRBD1. From germline, CDR1 is SNHLY and CDR2 FYNNEI. The CDR3 is made up of 17 amino acids. The V segment lost 1 base and the J segment 4 bases; nucleotides outside the gene matches: 8. The CDR3 nucleotides are TGTGCCAGCAGTGAAGGGGACAGGGGGGAACAAACCTATGGCTACACCTTC. Amino acid sequence: CASSEGDRGEQTYGYTF.

The chain links TRBV7-2 to TRBJ2-3, with 8 bases lining up with TRBD2. Looked up from germline, CDR1 is SGHTA and CDR2 is FQGNSA. V trimming: 5 bases; J trimming: 0 bases; junction bases outside the gene matches: 7. This CDR3 spans 16 amino acids. The CDR3 region is CASSLGVAGSTDTQYF. The DNA of the CDR3 is TGTGCCAGCAGCCTCGGCGTAGCGGGGAGCACAGATACGCAGTATTTT.

This clone was picked up a small number of times. The J gene is TRBJ1-2, the V gene TRBV14; TRBD1 aligns across 8 bases. The CDR3 spans 16 residues. From germline, CDR1 is SGHDN and CDR2 FVKESK. J gave up 5 bases and V 4 bases, and 12 bases lay outside the gene matches. CDR3 coding DNA: TGTGCCAGCAGCCGACAGGGGACGGTTCAAGGGTATGGCTACACCTTC. This encodes CASSRQGTVQGYGYTF.

This clone has only a few counts. The genes are TRBV2 and TRBJ1-1; no clear D. Trimming cost V 4 bases and J 1 base, with 10 bases left between them. The germline CDR1 and CDR2 sequences are SNHLY and FYNNEI. This CDR3 has 14 amino acids. CDR3 DNA: TGTGCCAGCAGTGCCTTCGGGAGGAACACTGAAGCTTTCTTT. Encoded protein: CASSAFGRNTEAFF.

Turning to this clone: The junction does not match germline at one end; this may be a read error. The genes are TRBV15 and TRBJ2-6, with a possible D match to TRBD1 (5 bases). Per germline, CDR1 LNHNV and CDR2 YYDKDF (reference sequence). The CDR3 length is 16 residues. This chain's CDR3 is CATSATGDSGANGLTF. The CDR3, as DNA: TGTGCCACCAGCGCTACAGGCGACTCTGGGGCCAACGGCCTGACTTTC.

In DNA form, the CDR3 reads TGTGCCAGCAGTGAAGGACAGCGGGGGGGCTACACCTTC. Amino acids: CASSEGQRGGYTF. The rearrangement uses TRBV2 and TRBJ1-2, with D maybe TRBD1 (5 bases). The CDR3 extends over 13 amino acids. Trimming took off 1 base at V and 8 bases at J, with 11 bases between the two ends. Germline V gives CDR1 SNHLY, CDR2 FYNNEI.

For the CDR3, the DNA is TGTGCTACATACACGGCAGGGACAAACTATGGCTACACCTTC. It translates to CATYTAGTNYGYTF. The chain has TRBV12-5 and TRBJ1-2; possibly TRBD1 for D (6 bases). From germline, CDR1 is LGHNT and CDR2 FRNRAP. CDR3 length: 14 residues. V was pared by 10 bases and J by 2 bases, with 17 bases between.

The chain recombines TRBV7-9 with TRBJ2-3, with D possibly TRBD2 on 6 matching bases. Trimming stripped 5 bases from V and 2 bases from J, with 11 bases between. This CDR3 contains 14 residues. Germline CDR1 reads SEHNR; CDR2 reads FQNEAQ (reference sequence). The CDR3 sequence: CASSPWGVTDTQYF. The CDR3 DNA follows: TGTGCCAGCAGCCCCTGGGGGGTCACAGATACGCAGTATTTT.

This clone was seen more than once but under ten times. This chain connects TRBV6-1 to TRBJ1-1; weak D call: TRBD1 (6 bases). V lost 8 bases and J lost 2, with 12 bases in between. The CDR3 is 13 residues long. The germline CDR1 and CDR2 sequences are MNHNS and SASEGT. The CDR3 sequence is CASSSRGNTEAFF. In nucleotides, the CDR3 is TGTGCCAGCTCGAGCAGGGGAAACACTGAAGCTTTCTTT.

This clone was seen a handful of times. The V and J genes are TRBV27 and TRBJ2-7; D might be TRBD1 (5 bases). Trimming removed 6 bases from V and 5 bases from J, with 17 bases in between. This CDR3 region has 14 residues. Germline V lookup: CDR1 MNHEY, CDR2 SMNVEV (reference sequence). CDR3 residues: CASSGQGYRDEQYF. The CDR3 DNA sequence: TGTGCCAGCAGCGGTCAGGGCTATCGCGACGAGCAGTACTTC.

J is TRBJ2-1 and V is TRBV28; D gene ambiguous. The CDR3 consists of 11 residues. Germline V gives CDR1 MDHEN, CDR2 SYDVKM. The V and J ends lost 5 bases and 4 bases respectively, with 3 bases between them. In nucleotides, the CDR3 is TGTGCCAGCAGTCATTACAATGAGCAGTTCTTC. Its translation is CASSHYNEQFF.

The chain uses TRBV28 and TRBJ1-3; D gene unclear. The V end lost 3 bases, the J end lost 2 bases, and 11 bases lay between the germline ends. The germline CDR1 and CDR2 sequences are MDHEN and SYDVKM. The CDR3 is 15 amino acids. The CDR3 here is CASSFRRGTGNTIYF. CDR3 in DNA: TGTGCCAGCAGTTTCCGGCGGGGAACTGGAAACACCATATATTTT.

This clone was observed a single time. The chain combines TRBV5-4 with TRBJ2-2, with D tentatively TRBD1 (5 bases). Germline values: CDR1 SGHNT, CDR2 YYREEE (reference sequence). The CDR3 consists of 16 residues. Trimming pared 4 bases from V and 3 bases from J, leaving 16 bases between. CDR3 nucleotides: TGTGCCAGCAGCCCCCAAGACAGACACTACACCGGGGAGCTGTTTTTT. Its protein is CASSPQDRHYTGELFF.

The chain joins TRBV11-3 to TRBJ2-7, with 9 bases identical to TRBD1. The ends lost 7 bases at V and 1 base at J; junction bases unmatched: 11. The CDR3 runs to 16 residues. Germline V lookup: CDR1 SGHNT, CDR2 YENEEA. The CDR3, as DNA: TGTGCCAGCACCTACTCCGACAGGGGGTTTTCCTACGAGCAGTACTTC. It specifies CASTYSDRGFSYEQYF.

The chain recombines TRBV19 with TRBJ2-3, with 8 positions matching TRBD2. The CDR3 sequence is 12 residues long. The V segment lost 4 bases and the J segment 11 bases; nucleotides outside the gene matches: 5. Germline lookup yields CDR1 LNHDA and CDR2 SQIVND (reference sequence). CDR3 in amino acids: CASSTGTSRQYF. CDR3 in DNA: TGTGCCAGTAGTACTGGGACTAGTAGGCAGTATTTT.

The chain couples TRBV27 to TRBJ2-7; D is perhaps TRBD1 (5 bases). Trimming cost V 2 bases and J 0 bases, with 8 bases left between them. The CDR3 is made up of 14 amino acids. The germline CDR1 and CDR2 sequences are MNHEY and SMNVEV (reference sequence). In DNA form, the CDR3 reads TGTGCCAGCAGTTTAAGGGGATACTCCTACGAGCAGTACTTC. Protein sequence: CASSLRGYSYEQYF.

The rearrangement joins TRBV6-5 to TRBJ2-1, with 9 nucleotides matching TRBD1. The CDR3 sequence is 15 residues long. V lost 8 bases to trimming and J lost 4 bases; unmatched junction nucleotides: 9. Germline assignment: CDR1 MNHEY and CDR2 SVGAGI. CDR3 sequence: CASRSGQGPYNEQFF. Written as DNA, the CDR3 is TGTGCCAGCCGTTCGGGACAGGGTCCGTACAATGAGCAGTTCTTC.

The chain joins TRBV18 to TRBJ2-1; no clear D gene. From germline, CDR1 is KGHSH and CDR2 LQKENI. V was pared by 3 bases and J by 10 bases, with 7 bases between. CDR3 size: 11 residues. The CDR3 spells CASSPAVEQFF. CDR3 nucleotides: TGTGCCAGCTCACCGGCGGTGGAGCAGTTCTTC.

The V and J genes are TRBV30 and TRBJ2-1; 11 bases are shared with TRBD1. The junction had 9 bases not matched to a gene; V was cut back by 2 bases and J by 6 bases. Per the germline V gene, CDR1 is GTSNPN and CDR2 is SVGIG (reference sequence). This CDR3 is 16 amino acids long. CDR3 DNA sequence: TGTGCCTGGAGTTCCGGGACAGGGGGACATGGCAATGAGCAGTTCTTC. Translated, it gives CAWSSGTGGHGNEQFF.

The CDR3 coding sequence is TGCGCCAGCAGCAACTTTATCCAGACAGGGGGCGGTGGCTACACCTTC. Residues: CASSNFIQTGGGGYTF. The J gene is TRBJ1-2, the V gene TRBV4-1; 10 nucleotides agree with TRBD1. Germline V gene lookup returns CDR1 MGHRA and CDR2 YSYEKL. This CDR3 region has 16 residues. With 5 bases clipped from V and 7 bases from J, the junction kept 13 bases outside the gene matches.

This chain joins TRBV7-2 and TRBJ2-1, with 9 nucleotides matching TRBD2. The germline V gene encodes CDR1 SGHTA and CDR2 FQGNSA. CDR3 length: 16 residues. The trim removed 5 bases at V and 7 bases at J, leaving 12 bases unmatched. The CDR3 region has the DNA TGTGCCAGCAGCCAAGGTGCTAGCGGGGTCTGGAATGAGCAGTTCTTC. Translation gives CASSQGASGVWNEQFF.

V usage is TRBV7-9 and J usage is TRBJ2-7, with TRBD1 identical over 9 bases. J gave up 3 bases and V 4 bases, and 13 bases lay outside the gene matches. This CDR3 region has 17 residues. In germline, CDR1 is SEHNR, CDR2 FQNEAQ (reference sequence). CDR3 DNA: TGTGCCAGCAGCTCTTCCGATACCGGGACAGGGTTCTACGAGCAGTACTTC. It codes for CASSSSDTGTGFYEQYF. Full variable domain (remainder filled in from reference TRBV7-9 and TRBJ2-7): DTGVSQNPRHKITKRGQNVTFRCDPISEHNRLYWYRQTLGQGPEFLTYFQNEAQLEKSRLLSDRFSAERPKGSFSTLEIQRTEQGDSAMYLCASSSSDTGTGFYEQYFGPGTRLTVT.